These T cell receptor beta chains were read from a single sample in a study of PD-1 blockade in classical Hodgkin lymphoma. The table came from immunoSEQ multiplex PCR; TCRdb's copy has only in-frame clones and leaves some out. This table has tens of thousands of clones, around 78% appearing once. The sample was peripheral blood mononuclear cells (PBMCs), taken before the fourth cycle of nivolumab. These receptor sequences come from a human donor with classical Hodgkin lymphoma. CDR3s include the opening cysteine and the closing phenylalanine or tryptophan. The D gene is left open where the match is weak. Size is stated for part of the rows, as once, few or many counts, or as a class when the clone is expanded.

cdr3_nt,cdr3_aa,v_call,d_call,j_call,clone_size
TGTGCCAGCAGCCCTGATTTGTCTAACTATGGCTACACCTTC,CASSPDLSNYGYTF,TRBV11-2,NA,TRBJ1-2,NA
TGCGCCAGCAGCCTCGGACGGGCTAATGAAAAACTGTTTTTT,CASSLGRANEKLFF,TRBV5-1,NA,TRBJ1-4,NA
TGTGCCAGCAGCCCCCGGGGGGACAATGAGCAGTTCTTC,CASSPRGDNEQFF,TRBV7-8,TRBD2,TRBJ2-1,NA
TGTGCCAGCAGCCCCCGTGGGGGACCGGAGACCCAGTACTTC,CASSPRGGPETQYF,TRBV9,NA,TRBJ2-5,NA
TGTGCCAGCAGCTTGGACAGGGCTGGCTACACCTTC,CASSLDRAGYTF,TRBV7-2,TRBD1,TRBJ1-2,NA
TGTGCCAGCAGCACCCCGTCGTGGGGGGCCACAGATACGCAGTATTTT,CASSTPSWGATDTQYF,TRBV7-6,NA,TRBJ2-3,NA
TGTGCCAGCAGCTTAGGACAGGGCGGATTCTATGGCTACACCTTC,CASSLGQGGFYGYTF,TRBV7-8,TRBD1,TRBJ1-2,NA
TGTGCCAGCAGCCGGGACAGGGATTCCAATGAGCAGTTCTTC,CASSRDRDSNEQFF,TRBV6-4,TRBD1,TRBJ2-1,NA
TGTGCCAGCAGCTTGGACGGAAATAATGAAAAACTGTTTTTT,CASSLDGNNEKLFF,TRBV7-2,NA,TRBJ1-4,NA
TGTGCCAGCAGTTCTTACGGTCTCTCTGGGGCCAACGTCCTGACTTTC,CASSSYGLSGANVLTF,TRBV27,NA,TRBJ2-6,NA
TGTGCCAGCAGCGCCCGGGACAGGGTGGGGAATGAGCAGTTCTTC,CASSARDRVGNEQFF,TRBV7-2,TRBD1,TRBJ2-1,NA
TGTGCCTGGAGGGGGGACTATAAACAAGAAACCCAGTACTTC,CAWRGDYKQETQYF,TRBV30,TRBD2,TRBJ2-5,NA
TGTGCCAGCTCACCGGAGCGGGGGCAAGAGACCCAGTACTTC,CASSPERGQETQYF,TRBV18,TRBD2,TRBJ2-5,NA
TGTGCCAGCAGATCGGGACTTGCGTACGAGCAGTACTTC,CASRSGLAYEQYF,TRBV6-4,NA,TRBJ2-7,NA
TGTGCCACCCCCCCAAGGCAGGGACTAAGAAATCACTATGGCTACACCTTC,CATPPRQGLRNHYGYTF,TRBV19,NA,TRBJ1-2,NA
TGTGCCAGCAGTTTAGCGGGGTCCGGGCTTAGCAATCAGCCCCAGCATTTT,CASSLAGSGLSNQPQHF,TRBV28,NA,TRBJ1-5,NA
TGTGCCAGCACGGGACTAGCGATTAGCACAGATACGCAGTATTTT,CASTGLAISTDTQYF,TRBV11-3,TRBD2,TRBJ2-3,NA
TGTGCCAGCAGCTTCCTAGATAATCAGCCCCAGCATTTT,CASSFLDNQPQHF,TRBV7-2,NA,TRBJ1-5,NA
TGTGCCAGTAGGACAGGACAGGGGCCCTTAAGGCCCCAGCATTTT,CASRTGQGPLRPQHF,TRBV19,TRBD1,TRBJ1-5,NA
TGTGCCAGCAGTTATACTGGTACCGGGGAGCTGTTTTTT,CASSYTGTGELFF,TRBV6-6,NA,TRBJ2-2,NA
TGTGCCAGCGGCAGGGGGCAAGAGACCCAGTACTTC,CASGRGQETQYF,TRBV6-1,TRBD1,TRBJ2-5,NA
TGTGCCAGCAGTTTATACACAGCAAGCTCCTACAATGAGCAGTTCTTC,CASSLYTASSYNEQFF,TRBV28,NA,TRBJ2-1,NA
TGTGCCAGCAGGGTTACAGGTCTGAACACTGAAGCTTTCTTT,CASRVTGLNTEAFF,TRBV27,NA,TRBJ1-1,NA
TGTGCCAGCAGCTTAGCTAAGAAGGACACTGAAGCTTTCTTT,CASSLAKKDTEAFF,TRBV7-2,NA,TRBJ1-1,NA
TGTGCCATCAGTGGACAATCCCCGGGACTAGCGGTTGGCACCGGGGAGCTGTTTTTT,CAISGQSPGLAVGTGELFF,TRBV10-3,TRBD2,TRBJ2-2,NA
TGTGCCAGCTCACCACTAGCGGGGGGGATCAATGAGCAGTTCTTC,CASSPLAGGINEQFF,TRBV18,TRBD2,TRBJ2-1,NA
TGTGCCAGCAGCGGAGGTTTCCCATGGGGGGTCTCCTACAATGAGCAGTTCTTC,CASSGGFPWGVSYNEQFF,TRBV9,NA,TRBJ2-1,NA
TGTGCCAGCAGCTCCGGACAGGGGAACTATGGCTACACCTTC,CASSSGQGNYGYTF,TRBV7-3,TRBD1,TRBJ1-2,large
TGTGCCAGCAGCTCAGTCCGGGACAGGGGGCGACGAGGCGGGTCACCCCTCCACTTT,CASSSVRDRGRRGGSPLHF,TRBV28,TRBD1,TRBJ1-6,NA
TGTGCCATGGGCAGGGGGTGGGAGACCCAGTACTTC,CAMGRGWETQYF,TRBV5-4,TRBD1,TRBJ2-5,NA
TGTGCCAGCAGAGCCGGGACAGGGGGCCACAATGAGCAGTTCTTC,CASRAGTGGHNEQFF,TRBV6-5,TRBD1,TRBJ2-1,NA
TGTGCCAGCAGCCAGGGACTACCTAGCAATCAGCCCCAGCATTTT,CASSQGLPSNQPQHF,TRBV2,NA,TRBJ1-5,NA
TGTGCCAGCAGGTCCGGGACACTGAACACTGAAGCTTTCTTT,CASRSGTLNTEAFF,TRBV7-9,NA,TRBJ1-1,NA
TGTGCCAGCAGCTTAGGGGGGATCGCAGGAGATACGCAGTATTTT,CASSLGGIAGDTQYF,TRBV7-3,NA,TRBJ2-3,once
TGTGCCAGCAGAGGGAATTTTATCTTATCCTATGGCTACACCTTC,CASRGNFILSYGYTF,TRBV6-6,NA,TRBJ1-2,NA
TGTGCCAGCAGTGAATGGGACAGCTATGGCTACACCTTC,CASSEWDSYGYTF,TRBV6-1,TRBD1,TRBJ1-2,NA
TGTGCCAGCTCACCGGCGGACAGCTTCTATGGCTACACCTTC,CASSPADSFYGYTF,TRBV18,NA,TRBJ1-2,NA
TGTGCCAGCAGCCAAGGAAGAAGACTGTTTTTT,CASSQGRRLFF,TRBV14,NA,TRBJ1-4,NA
TGTGCCAGCAGCTTTCGGGGTCAAGAGACCCAGTACTTC,CASSFRGQETQYF,TRBV13,NA,TRBJ2-5,NA
TGTGCCAGCAGCCCGGACGCACAGGGGGCCGGCGGCTACACCTTC,CASSPDAQGAGGYTF,TRBV7-2,TRBD1,TRBJ1-2,once
TGTGCCAGCAGCTTCTCCGAGAGGGGCAATCAGCCCCAGCATTTT,CASSFSERGNQPQHF,TRBV7-2,NA,TRBJ1-5,NA
TGTGCCAGCAGTTTTGGGACAGGGGGTGTGGGTAATAATTCACCCCTCCACTTT,CASSFGTGGVGNNSPLHF,TRBV28,TRBD1,TRBJ1-6,NA
TGTGCCAGCAGCTTGGGCTGGGCGGCGCGCGAGCAGTACTTC,CASSLGWAAREQYF,TRBV5-5,NA,TRBJ2-7,NA
TGTGCCAGCAGCTTAGCTGGGGTTCAAGAGACCCAGTACTTC,CASSLAGVQETQYF,TRBV7-6,NA,TRBJ2-5,NA
TGTGCCAGCAGTTACACCGACAGTCTATCTGAGCAGTACTTC,CASSYTDSLSEQYF,TRBV6-5,NA,TRBJ2-7,NA
TGTGCCAGCAGCTTAGCGCGCGAGCAGTACTTC,CASSLAREQYF,TRBV7-6,NA,TRBJ2-7,NA
TGTGCCTGGAGTTCCGGGGGGGGCAATCAGCCCCAGCATTTT,CAWSSGGGNQPQHF,TRBV30,NA,TRBJ1-5,NA
TGTGCCAGCTCTGCGGAGGAGGGGCCCCAGACGAGGAACGAGCAGTACTTC,CASSAEEGPQTRNEQYF,TRBV18,NA,TRBJ2-7,few
TGTGCCAGCAGCCAAGACGGGTGGGGAGAAAGAAACACCATATATTTT,CASSQDGWGERNTIYF,TRBV14,NA,TRBJ1-3,NA
TGTGCCAGCAGCCAAGATAGCGGGGGGGCCAGAGAGACCCAGTACTTC,CASSQDSGGARETQYF,TRBV4-2,TRBD2,TRBJ2-5,NA
TGTGCCAGCAGCCCGTCCAATACCGGGGAGCTGTTTTTT,CASSPSNTGELFF,TRBV7-3,NA,TRBJ2-2,NA
TGTGCCAGCAGCCTACTAACCGGGACAGGGTTGAATGAGCAGTTCTTC,CASSLLTGTGLNEQFF,TRBV4-2,TRBD1,TRBJ2-1,few
TGTGCCAGCAGCTTTACAGGGGTAGGTGGCTACACCTTC,CASSFTGVGGYTF,TRBV2,TRBD1,TRBJ1-2,many
TGTGCCAGCAGCTTCTGGAACACCGGGGAGCTGTTTTTT,CASSFWNTGELFF,TRBV7-2,NA,TRBJ2-2,few
TGCGCCAGCAGCCGCCCGGACAGTAGCGGCGGCTACACCTTC,CASSRPDSSGGYTF,TRBV5-1,NA,TRBJ1-2,once